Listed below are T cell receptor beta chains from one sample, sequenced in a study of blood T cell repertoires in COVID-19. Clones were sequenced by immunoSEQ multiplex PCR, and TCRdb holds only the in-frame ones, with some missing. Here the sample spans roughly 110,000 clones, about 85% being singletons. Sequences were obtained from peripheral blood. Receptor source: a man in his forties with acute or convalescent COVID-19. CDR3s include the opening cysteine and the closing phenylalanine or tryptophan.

CASSLSQTGSAGELFF	TRBV27
CASSQSSGGTEAFF	TRBV3-1/TRBV3-2
CATSRADQETQYF	TRBV15
CASSIVSNTEAFF	TRBV19
CSVEDPRLAGTDTQYF	TRBV29-1
CASSSSYEQYF	TRBV5-1
CASSPDRAITDTQYF	TRBV5-1
CAISDPGSSGGPLTVF	TRBV10-3
CASSGDQARGEQYF	TRBV27
CASSHYRDGELFF	TRBV14
CASSLSGETQYF	TRBV7-2
CASSNQQANGYTF	TRBV19
CASSLFGGARGYTF	TRBV27
CASSPREVGNTEAFF	TRBV18
CASVGTHRGDWPQHF	TRBV19
CASSLGDRQYGYTF	TRBV5-6
CASSETGLGSYEQYF	TRBV19
CATSDSLGDEQFF	TRBV24-1
CASCSTVHSYEQYF	TRBV2
CATANRGFLDEKLFF	TRBV19
CATSRAGTGGYNEQFF	TRBV15
CASSPGTGTWYEQYF	TRBV5-1
CATSGTGGNYGYTF	TRBV24-1
CAISPVPGGGPDEQYF	TRBV10-3
CSVLGDYGYGYTF	TRBV29-1
CASSWTGPNYGYTF	TRBV7-9
CASPISTSTEGVNTEAFF	TRBV21-1
CASSRIQGNYGYTF	TRBV6-5
CAIPSTIGDCRPFYGYTF	TRBV23-1
CASSGTGGNSPLHF	TRBV2
CSVHKRTSTDTQYF	TRBV29-1
CAISESGGNEKLFF	TRBV10-3
CASSLTNPGLQETQYF	TRBV5-1
CASSRNTGQTNYGYTF	TRBV6-6
CASGLEGDLLEKLFF	TRBV12-5
CASSLVKAPNEQFF	TRBV6-2/TRBV6-3
CASSLSTVSGNTIYF	TRBV5-1
CATSSRDWGTDTQYF	TRBV15
CASSSDIYNEQFF	TRBV7-8